Reported below is one T cell receptor beta chain. This clone was recorded at least ten times. No cognate antigen has been identified for it. Nothing much larger sits one base from this clone, and base qualities are not available. TCRbeta CDR3 regions were amplified from genomic DNA using the immunoSEQ Assay, a bias-controlled multiplex PCR. In the authors' own workflow: The number of nucleated cells in each sample was estimated by amplification of reference gene primers within the assay. Sequence reads were collapsed and filtered to measure the absolute abundance of every unique TCRbeta CDR3 rearrangement. For each sample, productive Simpson clonality was calculated by taking the square root of Simpson's diversity index across productive rearrangements. The clones in this table, taken by TCRdb from immuneACCESS, are in-frame only. Not every clone is retained; where verified, under half of the shortfall comes from an unresolved V gene, and the cause of the rest is unknown. That table gives V, J and clone size, and the DNA gave D and trimming. Recorded for this sample are roughly 180,000 clones; roughly nine tenths of them occurred a single time. The ten largest clones take up less than 25% of the sample.

Whole blood was collected in K2EDTA tubes by collaborating institutions according to the institutions' own protocols. For TCRbeta analysis, collaborator samples were shipped as frozen whole blood, as isolated PBMCs, or as DNA extracted from either sample type. V loses 3 bases, J loses 0 bases, and the germline ends lie 15 bases apart. The CDR3 holds 16 amino acids from the cysteine to the phenylalanine. Only the CDR3 portion is preserved as DNA: 48 bases, with reading frame beginning at the first base. CDR1 is given as SGHVS and CDR2 as FQNEAQ, both from the germline V gene. The sample comes from a study of blood T cell repertoires in COVID-19 (dated by TCRdb to about 2020). About the study as a whole: Samples covering the acute and convalescent phases of COVID-19 were provided by collaborators in the United States, Italy and Spain. The prospective study material was composed of cDNA or gDNA derived from T cells, B-cell-depleted T cells, or PBMCs. Subjects who had been exposed to COVID-19, were actively infected with it, or had recovered from it provided the deeply sampled blood TCRbeta repertoires that made up the dataset. The repertoires were released in a freely available public database intended as a resource for research on the immune response to SARS-CoV-2. The samples were drawn from two sources: the first 160 participants of the ongoing ImmuneRACE study, and 1,254 subjects contributed by 6 global collaborators. Sample metadata almost always included a de-identified subject ID, COVID-19 status, age in years and sex. Where available, HLA class I and class II types were taken from metadata supplied by the sample provider and were not determined by assay-based typing.

Summary of the overall study and its limitations: How much clinical and demographic metadata was included differed by source and by participant, and the metadata was provided uncurated.

This sequence originates from a man in his 70s with active or convalescent COVID-19. This sequence uses TRBV7-8 and TRBJ2-7, with an unclear D gene assignment. Material: peripheral blood. Read as DNA, the sequence is TGTGCCAGCAGCTTTAACGATGCGACTCCCTCCTACGAGCAGTACTTC. Its amino acids are CASSFNDATPSYEQYF.